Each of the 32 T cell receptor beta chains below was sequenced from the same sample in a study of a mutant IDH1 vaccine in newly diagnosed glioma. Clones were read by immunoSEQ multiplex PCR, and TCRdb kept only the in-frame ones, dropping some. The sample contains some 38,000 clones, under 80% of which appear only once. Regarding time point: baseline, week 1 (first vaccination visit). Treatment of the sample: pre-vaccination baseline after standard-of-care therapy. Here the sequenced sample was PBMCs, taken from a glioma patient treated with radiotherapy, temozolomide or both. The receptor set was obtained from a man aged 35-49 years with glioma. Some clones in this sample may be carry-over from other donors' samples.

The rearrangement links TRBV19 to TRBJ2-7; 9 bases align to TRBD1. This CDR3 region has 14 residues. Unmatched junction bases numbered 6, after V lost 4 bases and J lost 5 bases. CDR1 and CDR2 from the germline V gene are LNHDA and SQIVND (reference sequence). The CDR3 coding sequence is TGTGCCAGTAGTAGGACAGGGGTAGACCACGAGCAGTACTTC. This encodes CASSRTGVDHEQYF.

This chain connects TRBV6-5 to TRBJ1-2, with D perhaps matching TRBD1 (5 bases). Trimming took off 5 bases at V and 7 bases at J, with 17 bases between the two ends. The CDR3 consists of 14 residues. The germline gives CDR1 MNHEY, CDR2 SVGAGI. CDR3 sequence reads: CASSQTLLRAGYTF. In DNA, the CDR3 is TGTGCCAGCAGTCAAACCCTACTCAGGGCTGGCTACACCTTC.

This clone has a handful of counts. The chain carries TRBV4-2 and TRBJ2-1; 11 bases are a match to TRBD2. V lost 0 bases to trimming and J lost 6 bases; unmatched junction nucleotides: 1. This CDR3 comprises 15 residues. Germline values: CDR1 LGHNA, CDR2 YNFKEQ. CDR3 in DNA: TGTGCCAGCAGCCAAGATAGCGGGGGGGCCAATGAGCAGTTCTTC. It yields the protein CASSQDSGGANEQFF.

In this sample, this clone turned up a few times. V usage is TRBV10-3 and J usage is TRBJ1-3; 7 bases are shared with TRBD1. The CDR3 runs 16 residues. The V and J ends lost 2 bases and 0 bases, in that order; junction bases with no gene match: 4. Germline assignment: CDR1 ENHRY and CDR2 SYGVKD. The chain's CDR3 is CAISENRGVSGNTIYF. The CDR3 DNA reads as TGTGCCATCAGTGAGAACAGGGGTGTCTCTGGAAACACCATATATTTT.

CDR3 coding DNA: TGTGCCAGCAGTTACTCCTACCGATCAACTAATGAAAAACTGTTTTTT. Translation: CASSYSYRSTNEKLFF. The chain couples TRBV6-5 to TRBJ1-4; D is undetermined. Germline-derived CDR1 and CDR2 are MNHEY and SVGAGI. The CDR3 is 16 amino acids. V was pared by 0 bases and J by 0 bases, with 8 bases between.

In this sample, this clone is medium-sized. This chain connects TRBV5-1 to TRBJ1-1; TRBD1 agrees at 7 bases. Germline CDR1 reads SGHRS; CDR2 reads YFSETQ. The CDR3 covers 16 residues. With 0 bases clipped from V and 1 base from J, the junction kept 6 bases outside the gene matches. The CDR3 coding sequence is TGCGCCAGCAGCTTGGGGAGGGGGCTTGCGAACACTGAAGCTTTCTTT. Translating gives CASSLGRGLANTEAFF.

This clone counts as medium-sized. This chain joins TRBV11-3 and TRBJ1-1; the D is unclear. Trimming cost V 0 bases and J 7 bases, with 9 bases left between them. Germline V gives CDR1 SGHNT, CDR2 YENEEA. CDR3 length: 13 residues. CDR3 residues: CASSLDGRLEAFF. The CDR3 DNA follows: TGTGCCAGCAGCTTAGATGGCCGGCTTGAAGCTTTCTTT.

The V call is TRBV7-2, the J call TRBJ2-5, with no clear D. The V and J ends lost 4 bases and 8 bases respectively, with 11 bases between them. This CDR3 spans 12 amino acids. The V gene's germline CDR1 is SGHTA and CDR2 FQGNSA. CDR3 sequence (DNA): TGTGCCAGCAGCTCCCTTCAAGGAACCCAGTACTTC. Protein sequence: CASSSLQGTQYF. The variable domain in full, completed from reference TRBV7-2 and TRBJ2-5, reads GAGVSQSPSNKVTEKGKDVELRCDPISGHTALYWYRQSLGQGLEFLIYFQGNSAPDKSGLPSDRFSAERTGGSVSTLTIQRTQQEDSAVYLCASSSLQGTQYFGPGTRLLVL.

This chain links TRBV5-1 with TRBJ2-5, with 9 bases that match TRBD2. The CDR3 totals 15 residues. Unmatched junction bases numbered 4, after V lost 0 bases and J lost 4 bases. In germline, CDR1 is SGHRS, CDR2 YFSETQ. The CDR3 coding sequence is TGCGCCAGCAGCTTGGAAGCTAGCGGGGTAGAGACCCAGTACTTC. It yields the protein CASSLEASGVETQYF.

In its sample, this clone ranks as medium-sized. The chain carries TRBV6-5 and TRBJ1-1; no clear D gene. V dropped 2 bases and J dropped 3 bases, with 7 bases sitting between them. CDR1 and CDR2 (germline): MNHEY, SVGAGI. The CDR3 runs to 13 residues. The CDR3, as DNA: TGTGCCAGCAGTTACCGGGTGGACACTGAAGCTTTCTTT. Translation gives CASSYRVDTEAFF.

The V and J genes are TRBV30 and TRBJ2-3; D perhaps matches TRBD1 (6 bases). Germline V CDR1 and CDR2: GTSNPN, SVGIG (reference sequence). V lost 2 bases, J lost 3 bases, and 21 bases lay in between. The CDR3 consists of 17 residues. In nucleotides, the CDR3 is TGTGCCTGGAGTCCAGGGGTCCTGCGCAAGTATACAGATACGCAGTATTTT. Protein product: CAWSPGVLRKYTDTQYF.

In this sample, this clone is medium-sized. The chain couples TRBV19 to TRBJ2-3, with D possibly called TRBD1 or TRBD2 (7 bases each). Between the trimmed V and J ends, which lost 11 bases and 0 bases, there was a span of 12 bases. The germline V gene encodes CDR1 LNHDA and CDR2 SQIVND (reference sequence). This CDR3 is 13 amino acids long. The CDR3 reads CAAGGVSTDTQYF. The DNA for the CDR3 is TGTGCCGCAGGGGGGGTAAGCACAGATACGCAGTATTTT.

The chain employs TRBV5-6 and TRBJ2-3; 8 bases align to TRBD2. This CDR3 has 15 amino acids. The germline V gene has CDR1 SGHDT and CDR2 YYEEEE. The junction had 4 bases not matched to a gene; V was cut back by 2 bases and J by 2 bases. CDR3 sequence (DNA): TGTGCCAGCAGCTTCGAGCGGGGGCTCACAGATACGCAGTATTTT. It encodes CASSFERGLTDTQYF.

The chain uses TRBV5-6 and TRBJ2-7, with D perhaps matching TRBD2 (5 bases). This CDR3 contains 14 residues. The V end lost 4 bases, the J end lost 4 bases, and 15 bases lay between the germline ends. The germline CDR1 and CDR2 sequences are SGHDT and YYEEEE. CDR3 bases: TGTGCCAGCAGCCGCGGGTTTGGCTTATACGAGCAGTACTTC. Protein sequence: CASSRGFGLYEQYF. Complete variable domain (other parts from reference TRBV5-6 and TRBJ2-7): DAGVTQSPTHLIKTRGQQVTLRCSPKSGHDTVSWYQQALGQGPQFIFQYYEEEERQRGNFPDRFSGHQFPNYSSELNVNALLLGDSALYLCASSRGFGLYEQYFGPGTRLTVT.

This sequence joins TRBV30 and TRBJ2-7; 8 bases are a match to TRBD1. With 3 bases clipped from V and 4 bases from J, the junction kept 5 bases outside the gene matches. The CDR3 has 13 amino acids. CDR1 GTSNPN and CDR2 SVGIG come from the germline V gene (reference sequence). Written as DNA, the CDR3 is TGTGCCTGGAGGGACAGGGCGAGTTACGAGCAGTACTTC. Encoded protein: CAWRDRASYEQYF.

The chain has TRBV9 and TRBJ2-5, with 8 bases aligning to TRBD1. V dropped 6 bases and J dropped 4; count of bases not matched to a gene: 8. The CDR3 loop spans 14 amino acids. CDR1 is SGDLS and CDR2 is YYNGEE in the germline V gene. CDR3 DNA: TGTGCCAGCACCAAGACAGGGGTAGGAGAGACCCAGTACTTC. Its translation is CASTKTGVGETQYF.

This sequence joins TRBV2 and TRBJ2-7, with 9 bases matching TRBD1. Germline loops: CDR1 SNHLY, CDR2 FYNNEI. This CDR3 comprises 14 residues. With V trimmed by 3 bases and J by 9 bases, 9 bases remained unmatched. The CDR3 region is CASSDFGTGSGQYF. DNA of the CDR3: TGTGCCAGCAGTGATTTCGGGACAGGGAGCGGGCAGTACTTC.

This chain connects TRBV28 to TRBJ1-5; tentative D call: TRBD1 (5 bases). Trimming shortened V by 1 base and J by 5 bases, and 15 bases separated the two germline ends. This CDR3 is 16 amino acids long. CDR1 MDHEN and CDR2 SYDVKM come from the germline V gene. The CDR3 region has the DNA TGTGCCAGCAGTTTATTCGGGGGAACGGCGGATCAGCCCCAGCATTTT. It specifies CASSLFGGTADQPQHF.

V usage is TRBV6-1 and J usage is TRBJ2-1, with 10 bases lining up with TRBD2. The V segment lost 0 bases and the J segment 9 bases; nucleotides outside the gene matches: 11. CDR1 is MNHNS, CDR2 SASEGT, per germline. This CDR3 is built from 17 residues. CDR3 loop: CASSEARSSGGFIEQFF. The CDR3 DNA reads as TGTGCCAGCAGTGAAGCGCGAAGTAGCGGGGGGTTTATTGAGCAGTTCTTC.

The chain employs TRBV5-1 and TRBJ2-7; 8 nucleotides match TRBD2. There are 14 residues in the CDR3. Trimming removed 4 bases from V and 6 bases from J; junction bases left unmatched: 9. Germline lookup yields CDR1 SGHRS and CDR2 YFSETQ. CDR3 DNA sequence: TGCGCCAGCAGCCGGGAGGGGGGGTCGGTCGAGCAGTACTTC. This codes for CASSREGGSVEQYF.

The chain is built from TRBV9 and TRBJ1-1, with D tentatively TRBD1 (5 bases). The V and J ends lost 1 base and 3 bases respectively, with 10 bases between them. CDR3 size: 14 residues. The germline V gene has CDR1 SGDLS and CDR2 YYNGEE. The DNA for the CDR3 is TGTGCCAGCAGCGTATTGGGGGGAGACACTGAAGCTTTCTTT. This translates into CASSVLGGDTEAFF.

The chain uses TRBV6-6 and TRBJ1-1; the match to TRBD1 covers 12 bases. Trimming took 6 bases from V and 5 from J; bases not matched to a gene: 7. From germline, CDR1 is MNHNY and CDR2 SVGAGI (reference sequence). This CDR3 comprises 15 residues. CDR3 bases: TGTGCCAGCAGGGCGGGACAGGGGGCATGGACTGAAGCTTTCTTT. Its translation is CASRAGQGAWTEAFF.

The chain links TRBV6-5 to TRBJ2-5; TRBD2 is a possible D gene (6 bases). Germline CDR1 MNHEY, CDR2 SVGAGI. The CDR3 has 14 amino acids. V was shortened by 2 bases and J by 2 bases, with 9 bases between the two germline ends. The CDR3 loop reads CASSYREAQETQYF. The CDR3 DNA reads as TGTGCCAGCAGTTACAGGGAGGCACAAGAGACCCAGTACTTC.

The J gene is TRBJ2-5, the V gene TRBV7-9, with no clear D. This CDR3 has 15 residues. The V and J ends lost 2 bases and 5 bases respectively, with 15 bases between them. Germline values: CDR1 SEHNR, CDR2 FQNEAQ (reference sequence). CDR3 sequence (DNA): TGTGCCAGCAGCTTATGGAATAGACGGCGGGAGACCCAGTACTTC. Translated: CASSLWNRRRETQYF.

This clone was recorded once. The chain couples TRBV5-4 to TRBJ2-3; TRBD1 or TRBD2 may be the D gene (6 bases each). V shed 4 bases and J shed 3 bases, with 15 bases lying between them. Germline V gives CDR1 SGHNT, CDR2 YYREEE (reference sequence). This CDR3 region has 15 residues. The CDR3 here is CASSRRGGMTDTQYF. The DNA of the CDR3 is TGTGCCAGCAGCCGAAGAGGGGGGATGACAGATACGCAGTATTTT. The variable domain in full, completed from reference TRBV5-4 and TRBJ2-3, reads ETGVTQSPTHLIKTRGQQVTLRCSSQSGHNTVSWYQQALGQGPQFIFQYYREEENGRGNFPPRFSGLQFPNYSSELNVNALELDDSALYLCASSRRGGMTDTQYFGPGTRLTVL.

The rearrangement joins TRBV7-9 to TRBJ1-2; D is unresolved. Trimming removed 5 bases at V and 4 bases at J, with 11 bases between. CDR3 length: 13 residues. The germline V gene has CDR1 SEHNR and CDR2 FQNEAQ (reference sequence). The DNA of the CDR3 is TGTGCCAGCAGCGACGGGTATGGCTATGGCTACACCTTC. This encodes CASSDGYGYGYTF.

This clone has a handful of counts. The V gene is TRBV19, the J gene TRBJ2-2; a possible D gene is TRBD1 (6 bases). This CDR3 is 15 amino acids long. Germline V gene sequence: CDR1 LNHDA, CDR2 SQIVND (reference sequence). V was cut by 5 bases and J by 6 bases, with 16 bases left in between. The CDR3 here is CASSLQGIESGELFF. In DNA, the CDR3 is TGTGCCAGTAGTCTGCAGGGGATAGAGTCCGGGGAGCTGTTTTTT.

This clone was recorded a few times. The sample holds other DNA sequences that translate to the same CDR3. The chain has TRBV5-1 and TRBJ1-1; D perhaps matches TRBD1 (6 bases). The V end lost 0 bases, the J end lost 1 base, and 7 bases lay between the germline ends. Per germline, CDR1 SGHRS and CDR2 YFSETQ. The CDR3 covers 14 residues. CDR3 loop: CASSLGGQNTEAFF. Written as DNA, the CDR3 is TGCGCCAGCAGCTTGGGGGGACAGAACACTGAAGCTTTCTTT.

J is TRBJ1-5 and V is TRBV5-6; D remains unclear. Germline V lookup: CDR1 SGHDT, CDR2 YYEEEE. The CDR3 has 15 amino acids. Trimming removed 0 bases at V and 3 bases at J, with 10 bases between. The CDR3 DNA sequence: TGTGCCAGCAGCTTGGGAATGTACTTCAATCAGCCCCAGCATTTT. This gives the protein CASSLGMYFNQPQHF.

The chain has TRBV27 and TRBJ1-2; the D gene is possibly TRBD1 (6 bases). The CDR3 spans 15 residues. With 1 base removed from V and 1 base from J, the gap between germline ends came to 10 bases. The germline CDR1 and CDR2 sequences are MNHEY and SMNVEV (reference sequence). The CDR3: CASSLWGQGNYGYTF. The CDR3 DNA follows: TGTGCCAGCAGTTTATGGGGGCAGGGTAACTATGGCTACACCTTC.

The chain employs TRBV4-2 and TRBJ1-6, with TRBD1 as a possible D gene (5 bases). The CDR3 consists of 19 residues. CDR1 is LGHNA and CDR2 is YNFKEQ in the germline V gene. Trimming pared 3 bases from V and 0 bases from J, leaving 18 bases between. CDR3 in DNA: TGTGCCAGCAGCCATTCCCGCAGGGCCGGAACCTCCTATAATTCACCCCTCCACTTT. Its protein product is CASSHSRRAGTSYNSPLHF.

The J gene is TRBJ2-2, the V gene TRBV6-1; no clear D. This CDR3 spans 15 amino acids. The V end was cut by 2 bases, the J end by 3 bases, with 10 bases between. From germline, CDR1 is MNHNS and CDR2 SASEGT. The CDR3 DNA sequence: TGTGCCAGCAGTGAACTGGTATTATACACCGGGGAGCTGTTTTTT. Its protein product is CASSELVLYTGELFF.